This T cell receptor beta chain derives from a study of cytomegalovirus exposure and HLA in healthy donors. Points on this clone: Its antigen remains unknown.

The germline V gene has CDR1 LNHNV and CDR2 YYDKDF (reference sequence). The ends were cut back, 9 bases at V and 4 bases at J, with 12 bases in the middle. This CDR3 spans 13 amino acids. General study results and limits: Rare TCR sequences dominated, though some public TCRs recurred in many donors. According to a later analysis, donors in an Asian-associated ancestry cluster reportedly had fewer N-insertions than the approximately 720-donor mean. As a later analysis showed, a missense DCLRE1C variant was linked to trimming of TCR beta V- and J-genes.

Vbeta (60) and Jbeta (13) primers were used in the PCR. Produced via immunoSEQ multiplex PCR; TCRdb's table is partial and in-frame only. Seen here are about 180,000 clones, over 70% observed once, and the top ten hold roughly 3.6%. Sequenced: PBMCs. V and J are TRBV15 and TRBJ1-4, with no clear D. The sequence was collected from a woman aged 60 to 75 in good health and CMV-seropositive. As DNA, the CDR3 is TGTGCCACTCATCGAGGGATTAATGAAAAACTGTTTTTT. Residues: CATHRGINEKLFF.